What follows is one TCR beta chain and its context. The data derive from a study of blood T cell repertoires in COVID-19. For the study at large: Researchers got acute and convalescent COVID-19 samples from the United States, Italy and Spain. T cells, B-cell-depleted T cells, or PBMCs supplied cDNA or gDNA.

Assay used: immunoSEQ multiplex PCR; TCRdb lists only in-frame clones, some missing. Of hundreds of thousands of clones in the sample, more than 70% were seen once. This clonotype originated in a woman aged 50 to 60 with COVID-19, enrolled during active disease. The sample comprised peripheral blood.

CDR3 DNA: TGTGCCAGCAGTTCCCCAGGGATAGGGCCGCACAATGAGCAGTTCTTC. This gives the protein CASSSPGIGPHNEQFF. V and J are TRBV28 and TRBJ2-1; D is possibly TRBD1 (5 bases). This CDR3 has 16 residues. The germline V gene has CDR1 MDHEN and CDR2 SYDVKM. V gave up 4 bases and J gave up 5 bases, with 18 bases separating them. The full variable domain, in which reference TRBV28 and TRBJ2-1 provide the parts outside the CDR3, is DVKVTQSSRYLVKRTGEKVFLECVQDMDHENMFWYRQDPGLGLRLIYFSYDVKMKEKGDIPEGYSVSREKKERFSLILESASTNQTSMYLCASSSPGIGPHNEQFFGPGTRLTVL.